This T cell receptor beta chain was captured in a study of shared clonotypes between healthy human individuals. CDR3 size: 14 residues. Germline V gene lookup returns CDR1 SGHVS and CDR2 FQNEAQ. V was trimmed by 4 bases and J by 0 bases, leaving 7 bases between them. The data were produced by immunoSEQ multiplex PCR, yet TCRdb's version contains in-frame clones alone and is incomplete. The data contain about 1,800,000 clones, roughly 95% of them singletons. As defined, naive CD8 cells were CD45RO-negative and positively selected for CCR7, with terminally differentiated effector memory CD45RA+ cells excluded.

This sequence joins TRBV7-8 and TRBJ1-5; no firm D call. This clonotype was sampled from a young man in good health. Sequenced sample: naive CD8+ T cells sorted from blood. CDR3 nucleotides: TGTGCCAGCAGCTCCCTTAATAGCAATCAGCCCCAGCATTTT. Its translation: CASSSLNSNQPQHF.